The TCR beta chain described here comes from a study of blood T cell repertoires in COVID-19. Turning to the study itself: Samples representing acute and convalescent COVID-19 were sourced from the United States, Italy and Spain. The analysed material was cDNA or gDNA that came from T cells, B-cell-depleted T cells, or PBMCs.

V lost 6 bases and J lost 4; bases outside the gene matches: 9. The germline V gene has CDR1 MNHNY and CDR2 SVGAGI (reference sequence). The CDR3 is 15 amino acids. Original methodology: Amplification with reference gene primers provided the estimates of nucleated cell counts. TCRdb's table, derived via immunoSEQ multiplex PCR, lists solely in-frame clones and lacks some. The D gene and trimming were derived from the DNA, and the V and J assignments and clone size from that table. Among around 250,000 clones listed, roughly 86% were seen once. The sample comprised peripheral blood. The chain employs TRBV6-6 and TRBJ1-1, with 9 bases identical to TRBD1. The source is a man aged 35-49 years with active or convalescent COVID-19. The CDR3 coding sequence is TGTGCCAGCAGCAGACAGGGGGGGTCGAGCACTGAAGCTTTCTTT. Translated, it gives CASSRQGGSSTEAFF.